This entry lists 20 T cell receptor beta chains sequenced from one sample in a study of blood T cell repertoires in COVID-19. The table came from immunoSEQ multiplex PCR; TCRdb's copy has only in-frame clones and leaves some out. Of tens of thousands of clones listed, roughly 76% were seen once; the top ten hold over 25%. The source material was peripheral blood. The receptors come from a woman aged 80 or over with active or convalescent COVID-19.

The rearrangement links TRBV3-1 (or the pseudogene TRBV3-2) to TRBJ1-2; TRBD1 aligns across 9 bases. The trim removed 3 bases at V and 6 bases at J, leaving 2 bases unmatched. The CDR3 consists of 13 residues. Germline V gene sequence: CDR1 LGHDT, CDR2 YNNKEL (reference sequence). CDR3 nucleotides: TGTGCCAGCAGCCAGGGGACAGGGAATGGCTACACCTTC. Amino acid sequence: CASSQGTGNGYTF.

V is TRBV7-2 and J is TRBJ2-6; 7 bases map to TRBD1. Per the germline V gene, CDR1 is SGHTA and CDR2 is FQGNSA. Germline trimming cut 4 bases from V and 0 bases from J; bases unmatched to any gene: 6. The CDR3 is made up of 17 amino acids. The CDR3 DNA reads TGTGCCAGCAGCTCGTGGACAGGAAACTCTGGGGCCAACGTCCTGACTTTC. This sequence encodes CASSSWTGNSGANVLTF.

This clone was observed a single time. V gene TRBV28 combines with J gene TRBJ1-5, with a possible D match to TRBD1 (6 bases). CDR1 MDHEN and CDR2 SYDVKM come from the germline V gene. Trimming left V 6 bases short and J 2 bases short, with 14 bases between. The CDR3 loop spans 15 amino acids. Here the CDR3 reads CASSSTGPGNQPQHF. The CDR3 DNA reads TGTGCCAGCAGCTCCACAGGGCCCGGCAATCAGCCCCAGCATTTT. Full variable domain (outside the CDR3, taken from reference TRBV28 and TRBJ1-5): DVKVTQSSRYLVKRTGEKVFLECVQDMDHENMFWYRQDPGLGLRLIYFSYDVKMKEKGDIPEGYSVSREKKERFSLILESASTNQTSMYLCASSSTGPGNQPQHFGDGTRLSIL.

This chain links TRBV7-6 with TRBJ2-7; the D is unclear. V dropped 5 bases and J dropped 6 bases, with 11 bases sitting between them. The germline V gene has CDR1 SGHVS and CDR2 FNYEAQ. This CDR3 has 12 amino acids. The chain's CDR3 is CASSPAVGEQYF. The CDR3 bases are TGTGCCAGCAGCCCCGCGGTAGGCGAGCAGTACTTC.

DNA of the CDR3: TGTGCCATCAGTGAGTCGACTCGACGTCAAGAGACCCAGTACTTC. It specifies CAISESTRRQETQYF. The chain uses TRBV10-3 and TRBJ2-5; D gene ambiguous. The CDR3 totals 15 residues. Germline CDR1 ENHRY, CDR2 SYGVKD. Trimming shortened V by 0 bases and J by 2 bases, and 10 bases separated the two germline ends.

The chain uses TRBV11-2 and TRBJ1-1, with D possibly being TRBD1 (6 bases). Between the trimmed V and J ends, which lost 2 bases and 4 bases, there was a span of 14 bases. The CDR3 covers 15 residues. Germline assignment: CDR1 SGHAT and CDR2 FQNNGV. This chain's CDR3 is CASSLLTGRSTEAFF. The CDR3, as DNA: TGTGCCAGCAGCTTACTTACAGGGCGTAGCACTGAAGCTTTCTTT.

The chain is built from TRBV19 and TRBJ1-5; possibly TRBD1 for D (5 bases). This CDR3 region has 14 residues. CDR1 and CDR2 (germline): LNHDA, SQIVND (reference sequence). The ends were cut back, 7 bases at V and 2 bases at J, with 12 bases in the middle. The CDR3 DNA sequence: TGTGCCAGTAACCCACAGGTCCGCAATCAGCCCCAGCATTTT. Encoded protein: CASNPQVRNQPQHF.

This chain connects TRBV6-2 or TRBV6-3 to TRBJ2-5; the match to TRBD1 covers 7 bases. Germline V gene data show CDR1 as MNHEY and CDR2 as SVGEGT. The CDR3 is 16 residues long. V lost 5 bases, J lost 5 bases, and 14 bases stayed unmatched. The CDR3 DNA is TGTGCCAGCAGTGATAGGACAGGCGGATCGAGGGAGACCCAGTACTTC. Protein: CASSDRTGGSRETQYF.

The V gene is TRBV18, the J gene TRBJ1-3; a possible D gene is TRBD1 (5 bases). CDR3 size: 14 residues. Per germline, CDR1 KGHSH and CDR2 LQKENI. V was shortened by 4 bases and J by 2 bases, with 9 bases between the two germline ends. CDR3 in amino acids: CASSQGIAGNTIYF. In DNA form, the CDR3 reads TGTGCCAGCTCACAGGGGATAGCTGGAAACACCATATATTTT.

The rearrangement uses TRBV11-3 and TRBJ2-1; 10 bases agree with TRBD2. Germline trimming cut 5 bases from V and 5 bases from J; bases unmatched to any gene: 6. Germline V CDR1 and CDR2: SGHNT, YENEEA. This CDR3 spans 15 amino acids. CDR3 in DNA: TGTGCCAGCAGCGAACAGCGGGGGGGCGACAATGAGCAGTTCTTC. This sequence encodes CASSEQRGGDNEQFF.

This rearrangement joins TRBV14 to TRBJ2-3, with D tentatively TRBD2 (6 bases). Trimming cost V 0 bases and J 5 bases, with 12 bases left between them. This CDR3 is built from 15 residues. Per germline, CDR1 SGHDN and CDR2 FVKESK. Here the CDR3 reads CASSQDLGRGDTQYF. CDR3 DNA sequence: TGTGCCAGCAGCCAAGATCTGGGGCGGGGAGATACGCAGTATTTT.

The chain links TRBV20-1 to TRBJ1-1; 9 bases agree with TRBD1. Trimming took 5 bases from V and 11 from J; bases not matched to a gene: 6. Germline lookup yields CDR1 DFQATT and CDR2 SNEGSKA (reference sequence). This CDR3 has 11 amino acids. This CDR3 reads CSAARTGEAFF. Here the CDR3 DNA reads TGCAGTGCTGCCCGGACAGGGGAGGCTTTCTTT.

The gene calls are TRBV7-3 and TRBJ1-3; tentatively, D is TRBD1 (5 bases). V was pared by 7 bases and J by 4 bases, with 20 bases between. This CDR3 has 16 amino acids. Germline V lookup: CDR1 SGHTA, CDR2 FQGTGA. The chain's CDR3 is CASTLLRGAKGNTIYF. CDR3 DNA: TGTGCCAGCACCTTGCTTAGGGGCGCCAAGGGAAACACCATATATTTT.

This clone was picked up one time. The chain recombines TRBV9 with TRBJ2-1; 11 positions match TRBD2. Germline V gene sequence: CDR1 SGDLS, CDR2 YYNGEE. The CDR3 extends over 15 amino acids. Trimming at V came to 4 bases and at J to 9 bases, leaving 9 bases not matched to a gene. This CDR3 reads CASSSIAGGPTEQFF. DNA for the CDR3: TGTGCCAGCAGCTCAATAGCGGGGGGGCCCACTGAGCAGTTCTTC.

The chain couples TRBV5-6 to TRBJ2-5; TRBD1 matches at 10 bases. This CDR3 is 17 amino acids long. Per germline, CDR1 SGHDT and CDR2 YYEEEE. The junction had 12 bases not matched to a gene; V was cut back by 2 bases and J by 5 bases. CDR3 sequence reads: CASSFGGGQGRRETQYF. The CDR3, as DNA: TGTGCCAGCAGCTTCGGCGGGGGACAGGGGCGACGCGAGACCCAGTACTTC. Based on the CDR3 plus reference TRBV5-6 and TRBJ2-5, the full variable domain is DAGVTQSPTHLIKTRGQQVTLRCSPKSGHDTVSWYQQALGQGPQFIFQYYEEEERQRGNFPDRFSGHQFPNYSSELNVNALLLGDSALYLCASSFGGGQGRRETQYFGPGTRLLVL.

This chain connects TRBV25-1 to TRBJ1-6; D is perhaps TRBD1 (5 bases). This CDR3 has 17 amino acids. Trimming shortened V by 4 bases and J by 4 bases, and 17 bases separated the two germline ends. Germline loops: CDR1 MGHDK, CDR2 SYGVNS. CDR3 nucleotide sequence: TGTGCCAGCAGTGTCTCGGGGGGACGGTCATATAATTCACCCCTCCACTTT. Its translation is CASSVSGGRSYNSPLHF.

V usage is TRBV7-2 and J usage is TRBJ2-4; D is possibly TRBD2 (6 bases). V was pared by 1 base and J by 10 bases, with 14 bases between. Germline CDR1 is SGHTA and CDR2 is FQGNSA. The CDR3 length is 14 residues. The CDR3 protein is CASSLGSQGGIQYF. Written as DNA, the CDR3 is TGTGCCAGCAGCTTAGGGTCCCAGGGAGGAATTCAGTACTTC.

This chain uses TRBV27 with TRBJ2-7; 12 bases agree with TRBD2. Germline V gives CDR1 MNHEY, CDR2 SMNVEV (reference sequence). The V and J ends lost 0 bases and 2 bases, in that order; junction bases with no gene match: 8. The CDR3 totals 18 residues. CDR3 residues: CASSLSSSGGAFPYEQYF. The DNA of the CDR3 is TGTGCCAGCAGTTTATCGTCTAGCGGGGGGGCCTTTCCCTACGAGCAGTACTTC.

The chain recombines TRBV7-2 with TRBJ2-2; 10 bases are shared with TRBD1. This CDR3 has 18 amino acids. V dropped 0 bases and J dropped 4; count of bases not matched to a gene: 8. In germline, CDR1 is SGHTA, CDR2 FQGNSA. Written as DNA, the CDR3 is TGTGCCAGCAGCTTAGCGGGGACAGGGGTTTTTTCCACCGGGGAGCTGTTTTTT. Translating it yields CASSLAGTGVFSTGELFF.

The chain is built from TRBV7-9 and TRBJ2-3, with 13 bases aligning to TRBD2. The CDR3 runs 17 residues. The V and J ends lost 4 bases and 2 bases, in that order; junction bases with no gene match: 6. CDR1 and CDR2 (germline): SEHNR, FQNEAQ (reference sequence). The CDR3 reads CASSSRLAGGLTDTQYF. In nucleotides, the CDR3 is TGTGCCAGCAGCTCACGACTAGCGGGGGGCCTCACAGATACGCAGTATTTT.